This section outlines one T cell receptor beta chain sequence together with its context. This entry comes from a study of blood T cell repertoires in COVID-19. Using immunoSEQ multiplex PCR, the repertoire was profiled, and TCRdb retains in-frame clones only, with some absent. Among over 110,000 clones listed, around 90% were seen once. V lost 0 bases, J lost 5 bases, and 14 bases lay in between. The CDR3 length is 15 residues. CDR1 is MNHEY and CDR2 is SVGAGI in the germline V gene. This TCR came from a man between 65 and 79 years old with acute or convalescent COVID-19. The sample comprised peripheral blood. V is TRBV6-5 and J is TRBJ2-7, with D possibly being TRBD1 (5 bases). This chain's CDR3 is CASSYSKAGPHEQYF. The CDR3 DNA reads as TGTGCCAGCAGTTACTCGAAAGCAGGGCCCCACGAGCAGTACTTC.